What follows is one T cell receptor beta chain and its context. Its target is unknown. The CDR3 sequence is 16 residues long. Looked up from germline, CDR1 is LNHDA and CDR2 is SQIVND (reference sequence). With V trimmed by 4 bases and J by 1 base, 9 bases remained unmatched. The data stem from a study of cytomegalovirus exposure and HLA in healthy donors. Healthy bone marrow donors supplied every sample. Study results and limitations: After further analysis at a later stage, 16,951 TCR beta sequences were associated with HLA alleles at 0.05 false discovery rate. Available immune exposure information was restricted to CMV serostatus only.

The study ran its PCR with 60 Vbeta and 13 Jbeta primers. The method was immunoSEQ multiplex PCR; TCRdb's version includes in-frame clones alone and lacks a portion of them. The profile covers over 120,000 clones, with roughly 76% appearing a single time and less than 3.5% taken by the ten largest. This rearrangement joins TRBV19 to TRBJ1-1, with 7 bases that match TRBD1. The specimen was PBMCs. This TCR derives from a woman aged 25 to 39 in good health and CMV-seronegative. The CDR3 DNA reads as TGTGCCAGTAGTACCTACAGGGGTGGGGGGAACACTGAAGCTTTCTTT. This gives the protein CASSTYRGGGNTEAFF.